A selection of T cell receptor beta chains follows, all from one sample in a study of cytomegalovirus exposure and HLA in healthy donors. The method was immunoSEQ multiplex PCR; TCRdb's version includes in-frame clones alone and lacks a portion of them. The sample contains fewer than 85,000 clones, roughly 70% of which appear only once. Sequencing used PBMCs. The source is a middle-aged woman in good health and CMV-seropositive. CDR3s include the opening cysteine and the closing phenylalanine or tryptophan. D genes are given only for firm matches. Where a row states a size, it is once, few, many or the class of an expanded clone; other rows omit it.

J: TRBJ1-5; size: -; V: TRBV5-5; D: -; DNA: TGTGCCAGCAGCTTTGACACAGGAAGTAATCAGCCCCAGCATTTT; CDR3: CASSFDTGSNQPQHF
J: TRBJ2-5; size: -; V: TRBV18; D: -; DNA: TGTGCCAGCTCACCACCGGGGCAGGCTCAAGAGACCCAGTACTTC; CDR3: CASSPPGQAQETQYF
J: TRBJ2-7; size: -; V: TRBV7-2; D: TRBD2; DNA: TGTGCCAGCAGCTTACTAGCGGGGGCCGCCTACGAGCAGTACTTC; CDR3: CASSLLAGAAYEQYF
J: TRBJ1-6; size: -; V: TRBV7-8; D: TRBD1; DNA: TGTGCCAGCAGCTTAGGGCGGGCAGGGGGCGCGGAAAATTCACCCCTCCACTTT; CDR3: CASSLGRAGGAENSPLHF
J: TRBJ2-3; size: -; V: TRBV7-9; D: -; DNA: TGTGCCAGCAGCTCCTCAATGTGGGGGGGCGAAGAAGATACGCAGTATTTT; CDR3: CASSSSMWGGEEDTQYF
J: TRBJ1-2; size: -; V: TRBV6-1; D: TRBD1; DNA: TGTGCCAGCAGTGTGACCGGGACAGGGTCCTATGGCTACACCTTC; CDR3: CASSVTGTGSYGYTF
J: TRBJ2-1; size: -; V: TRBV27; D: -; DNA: TGTGCCAGCAGTTTAACCGGTTGGTCTGACAATGAGCAGTTCTTC; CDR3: CASSLTGWSDNEQFF
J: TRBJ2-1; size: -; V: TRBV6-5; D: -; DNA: TGTGCCAGCAGTTTAACCTCGGGACTCCCAAACAATGAGCAGTTCTTC; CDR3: CASSLTSGLPNNEQFF
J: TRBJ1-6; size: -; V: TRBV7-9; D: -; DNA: TGTGCCAGCGGCCCCGGGACAACCGATAATTCACCCCTCCACTTT; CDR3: CASGPGTTDNSPLHF
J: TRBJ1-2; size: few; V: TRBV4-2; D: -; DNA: TGTGCCAGCAGCCAAGATACGGAACTAACTCCCAACTATGGCTACACCTTC; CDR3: CASSQDTELTPNYGYTF
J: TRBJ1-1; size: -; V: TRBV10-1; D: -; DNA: TGCGCCAGCAGTGAACAGGCGAACACTGAAGCTTTCTTT; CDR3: CASSEQANTEAFF
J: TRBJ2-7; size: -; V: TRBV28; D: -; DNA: TGTGCCAGCAGTCCTAATTACGACGAGCAGTACTTC; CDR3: CASSPNYDEQYF
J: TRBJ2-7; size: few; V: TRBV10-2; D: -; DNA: TGCGCCAGCAGCGACCGAGGGATGGGGACTCGCGAGCAGTACTTC; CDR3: CASSDRGMGTREQYF
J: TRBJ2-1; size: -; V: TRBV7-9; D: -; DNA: TGTGCCAGCAGCTTAAGCTGGGAGAAGAGTCATGAGCAGTTCTTC; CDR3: CASSLSWEKSHEQFF
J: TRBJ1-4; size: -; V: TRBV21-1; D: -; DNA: TGTGCCAGCAGCAATTGGACAGCCCATAGAGCAACTAATGAAAAACTGTTTTTT; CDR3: CASSNWTAHRATNEKLFF
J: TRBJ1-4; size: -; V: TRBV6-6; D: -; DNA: TGTGCCAGCACCCCCCTGGGGGGGGGCAATGAAAAACTGTTTTTT; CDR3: CASTPLGGGNEKLFF
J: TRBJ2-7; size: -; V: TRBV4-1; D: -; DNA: TGCGCCAGCAGCCAAGAAGTGTCGGGGTATTCCTCCGAGCAGTACTTC; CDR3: CASSQEVSGYSSEQYF
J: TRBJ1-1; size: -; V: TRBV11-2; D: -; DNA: TGTGCCAGCAGCGCCCCAAAACAGACCATGAACACTGAAGCTTTCTTT; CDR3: CASSAPKQTMNTEAFF
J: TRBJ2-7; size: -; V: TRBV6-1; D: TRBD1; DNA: TGTGCCAGCAGTACCCAGACAGGGGCCCACGAGCAGTACTTC; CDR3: CASSTQTGAHEQYF
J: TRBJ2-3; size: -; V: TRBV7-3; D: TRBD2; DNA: TGTGCCAGCAGCTTCCTAGCGGGGGGACTAACAGATACGCAGTATTTT; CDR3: CASSFLAGGLTDTQYF
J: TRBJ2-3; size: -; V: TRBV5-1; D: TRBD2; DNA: TGCGCCAGCAGACGAATCGGGGCGGGGGGCCCGACAGATACGCAGTATTTT; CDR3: CASRRIGAGGPTDTQYF
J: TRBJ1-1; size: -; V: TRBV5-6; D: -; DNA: TGTGCCAGCAGCTTGTTATCCGGGACTATGGCTTTCTTT; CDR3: CASSLLSGTMAFF
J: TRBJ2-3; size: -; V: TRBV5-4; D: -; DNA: TGTGCCAGCAGCTCGACTAGAGAAAGCACAGATACGCAGTATTTT; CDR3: CASSSTRESTDTQYF
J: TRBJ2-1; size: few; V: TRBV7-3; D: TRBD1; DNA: TGTGCCAGCAGCTTAGTGGCGACAGGGGAGCAGTTCTTC; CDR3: CASSLVATGEQFF
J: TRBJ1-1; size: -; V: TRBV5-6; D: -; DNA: TGTGCCAGCAGCTTTAGTACGGTACGAAACACTGAAGCTTTCTTT; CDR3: CASSFSTVRNTEAFF
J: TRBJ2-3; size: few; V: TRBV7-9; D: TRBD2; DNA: TGTGCCAGCAGCGCCAGACTAGCGGGGGTTGATACGCAGTATTTT; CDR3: CASSARLAGVDTQYF
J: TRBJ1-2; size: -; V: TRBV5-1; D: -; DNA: TGCGCCAGCAGCCAACTCGGACAGAACTATGGCTACACCTTC; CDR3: CASSQLGQNYGYTF
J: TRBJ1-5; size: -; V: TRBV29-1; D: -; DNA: TGCAGCGTGGGCGGGCCGCGCAATCAGCCCCAGCATTTT; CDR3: CSVGGPRNQPQHF
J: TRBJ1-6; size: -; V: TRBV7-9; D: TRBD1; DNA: TGTGCCAGCAGCTTACAGGGGGGATCCTATAATTCACCCCTCCACTTT; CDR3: CASSLQGGSYNSPLHF
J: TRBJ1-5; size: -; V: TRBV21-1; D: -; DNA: TGTGCCAGCAGCAAAGGGAGACAGCCGAATCAGCCCCAGCATTTT; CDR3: CASSKGRQPNQPQHF
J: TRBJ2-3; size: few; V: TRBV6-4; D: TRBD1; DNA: TGTGCCAGCAGTGCGACAGGGGCCACAGATACGCAGTATTTT; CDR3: CASSATGATDTQYF
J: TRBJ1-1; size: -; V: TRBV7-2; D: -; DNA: TGTGCCAGCAGCCCCGAGGGTCGGCGTGAAGCTTTCTTT; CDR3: CASSPEGRREAFF
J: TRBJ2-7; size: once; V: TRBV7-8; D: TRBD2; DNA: TGTGCCAGCAGCTTAGGTTTTGGGACTATTTCCTACGAGCAGTACTTC; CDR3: CASSLGFGTISYEQYF
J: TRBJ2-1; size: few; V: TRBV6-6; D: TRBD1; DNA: TGTGCCAGCAGTTCTGACAGGGGCAATGAGCAGTTCTTC; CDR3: CASSSDRGNEQFF
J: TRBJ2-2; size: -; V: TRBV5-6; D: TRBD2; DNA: TGTGCCAGCAGCCGCCCCGGGGGGGGCTCGAACACCGGGGAGCTGTTTTTT; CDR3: CASSRPGGGSNTGELFF
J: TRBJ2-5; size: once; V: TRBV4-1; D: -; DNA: TGCGCCAGCAGCCAAGAATCGCGGGGGCCGGGGACCCAGTACTTC; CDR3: CASSQESRGPGTQYF
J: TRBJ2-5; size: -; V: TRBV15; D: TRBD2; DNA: TGTGCCACCAGCAGAGGTGGGACTAGCGCGACCCAGTACTTC; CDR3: CATSRGGTSATQYF
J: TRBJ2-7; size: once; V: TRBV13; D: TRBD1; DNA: TGTGCCAGCAGCCTTCGACTAAGGACAGGGACGGGATACGAGCAGTACTTC; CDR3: CASSLRLRTGTGYEQYF
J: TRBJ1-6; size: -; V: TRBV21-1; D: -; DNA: TGTGCCAGCAGCACTGACAGGGACGGCTATAATTCACCCCTCCACTTT; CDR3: CASSTDRDGYNSPLHF
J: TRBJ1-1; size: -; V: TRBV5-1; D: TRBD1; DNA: TGCGCCAGCAGCTTGGGGACAGGGGAGGGTGAAGCTTTCTTT; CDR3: CASSLGTGEGEAFF
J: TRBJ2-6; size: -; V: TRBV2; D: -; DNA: TGTGCCAGCAGTGGGTGGTTCGGGGGGGCCAACGTCCTGACTTTC; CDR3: CASSGWFGGANVLTF
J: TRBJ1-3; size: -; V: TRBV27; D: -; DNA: TGTGCCAGCAGTATAACCGGGAGGGGAAACACCATATATTTT; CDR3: CASSITGRGNTIYF
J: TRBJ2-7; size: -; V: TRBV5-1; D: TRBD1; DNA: TGCGCCAGCAGATCGGACAGGAGCTCCTACGAGCAGTACTTC; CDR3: CASRSDRSSYEQYF
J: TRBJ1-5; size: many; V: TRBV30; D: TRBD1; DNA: TGTGCCTGGGACCCCATCGCAGGACAGGGAAATCAGCCCCAGCATTTT; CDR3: CAWDPIAGQGNQPQHF
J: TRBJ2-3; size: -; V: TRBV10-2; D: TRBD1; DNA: TGCGCCAGCACAGGGGGCGGCACAGATACGCAGTATTTT; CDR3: CASTGGGTDTQYF
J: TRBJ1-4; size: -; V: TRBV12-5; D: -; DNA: TGTGCTAGTGGTTTCAGCAGGGCCAGTTTTTTT; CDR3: CASGFSRASFF
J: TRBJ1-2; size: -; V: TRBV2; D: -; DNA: TGTGCCAGCAGTGACCTTGACTGGTTGGGCTACACCTTC; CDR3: CASSDLDWLGYTF